Included here is one T cell receptor beta chain sequence, with context. This clonotype was seen a few times. The antigen it binds to is not known. The input lacks base qualities; no much larger clone sits a single base away. V is cut by 5 bases and J by 3 bases, and the space between the germline ends is 14 bases. CDR1 and CDR2, looked up from the germline V gene (reference sequence), are MNHEY and SMNVEV. The CDR3 contains 15 residues, cysteine and phenylalanine counted. Only the CDR3 portion is preserved as DNA: 45 bases, with reading frame beginning at the first base. The library came from RT-PCR. Sequencing used an Illumina MiSeq. The raw public data were reprocessed by TCRdb itself: fastp quality trimming at Q25, MiXCR clonotype calling, in-frame beta chains only. Identical CDR3 protein sequences are pooled into one entry, listed with their most common genes and DNA. Counted in this sample were about 680,000 distinct CDR3 sequences; approximately 15% of them appeared once. About 3.9% of the sample is taken by the ten largest.

These data belong to a study (dated by TCRdb to the mid-2010s). The chain uses TRBV27 and TRBJ1-3; the D region possibly corresponds to TRBD1 (5 bases align). Sequencing was performed on memory CD4+ T cells from blood. The receptor's source is a female donor in good health, serving as a healthy control. The nucleotide sequence reads as follows: TGTGCCAGCAGTGAGGAGGGGAAGTTTGGAAACACCATATATTTT. Translated, this is CASSEEGKFGNTIYF.